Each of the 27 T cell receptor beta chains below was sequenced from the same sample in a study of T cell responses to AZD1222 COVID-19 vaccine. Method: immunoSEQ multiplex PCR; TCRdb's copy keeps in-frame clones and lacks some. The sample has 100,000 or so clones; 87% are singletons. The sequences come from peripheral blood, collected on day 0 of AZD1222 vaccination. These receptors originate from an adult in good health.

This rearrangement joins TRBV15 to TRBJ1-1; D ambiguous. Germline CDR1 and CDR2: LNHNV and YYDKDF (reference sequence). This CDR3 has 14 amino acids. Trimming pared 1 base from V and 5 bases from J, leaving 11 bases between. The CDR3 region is CATSRAVIGTEAFF. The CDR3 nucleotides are TGTGCCACCAGCAGAGCAGTTATAGGGACTGAAGCTTTCTTT.

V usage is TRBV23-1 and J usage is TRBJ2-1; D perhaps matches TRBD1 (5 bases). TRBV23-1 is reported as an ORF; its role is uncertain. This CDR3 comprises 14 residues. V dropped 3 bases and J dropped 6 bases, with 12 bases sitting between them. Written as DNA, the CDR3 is TGCGCCAGCAGTCATCCAGGGAAGATCAATGAGCAGTTCTTC. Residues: CASSHPGKINEQFF.

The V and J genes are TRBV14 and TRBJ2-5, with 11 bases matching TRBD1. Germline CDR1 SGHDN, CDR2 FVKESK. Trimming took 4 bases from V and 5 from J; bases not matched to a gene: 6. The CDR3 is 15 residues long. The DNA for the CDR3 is TGTGCCAGCAGCCCACGGACAGGGGGCGCGGAGACCCAGTACTTC. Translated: CASSPRTGGAETQYF.

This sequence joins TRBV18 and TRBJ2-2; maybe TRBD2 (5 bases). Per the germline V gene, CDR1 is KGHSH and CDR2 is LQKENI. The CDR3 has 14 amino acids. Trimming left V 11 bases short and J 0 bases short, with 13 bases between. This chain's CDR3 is CAGQAGTNTGELFF. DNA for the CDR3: TGTGCCGGCCAGGCGGGCACGAACACCGGGGAGCTGTTTTTT.

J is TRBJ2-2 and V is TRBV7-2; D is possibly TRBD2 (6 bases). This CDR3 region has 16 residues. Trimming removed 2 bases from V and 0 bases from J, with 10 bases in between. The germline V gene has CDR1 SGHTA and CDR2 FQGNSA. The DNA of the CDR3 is TGTGCCAGCAGCTTAATGGGGGGAGCGAACACCGGGGAGCTGTTTTTT. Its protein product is CASSLMGGANTGELFF.

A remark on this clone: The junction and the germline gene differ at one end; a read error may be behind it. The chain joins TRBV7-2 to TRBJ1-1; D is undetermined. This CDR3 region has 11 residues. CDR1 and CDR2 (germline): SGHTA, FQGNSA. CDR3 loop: CASSLTTGAFF. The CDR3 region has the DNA TGTGCCAGCAGCTTAACTACTGGAGCTTTCTTT.

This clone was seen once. CDR3 DNA: TGTGCCAGCAGCCAAGTGCGTAGCGGGGGGGACAATGAGCAGTTCTTC. Residues: CASSQVRSGGDNEQFF. The chain uses TRBV4-2 and TRBJ2-1, with 11 positions matching TRBD2. The CDR3 runs 16 residues. The V segment lost 1 base and the J segment 5 bases; nucleotides outside the gene matches: 4. CDR1 is LGHNA, CDR2 YNFKEQ, per germline.

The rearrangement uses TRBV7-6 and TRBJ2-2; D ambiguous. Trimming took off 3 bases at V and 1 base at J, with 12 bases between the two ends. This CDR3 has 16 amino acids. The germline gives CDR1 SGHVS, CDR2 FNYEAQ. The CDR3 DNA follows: TGTGCCAGCAGCTTTGATCCGTCACAGAACACCGGGGAGCTGTTTTTT. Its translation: CASSFDPSQNTGELFF.

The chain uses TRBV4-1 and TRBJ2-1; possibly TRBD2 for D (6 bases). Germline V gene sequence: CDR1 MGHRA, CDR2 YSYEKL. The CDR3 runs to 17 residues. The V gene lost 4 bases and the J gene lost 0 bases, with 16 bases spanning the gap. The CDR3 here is CASSPGGTPNSYNEQFF. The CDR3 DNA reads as TGCGCCAGCAGCCCAGGCGGGACCCCAAACTCCTACAATGAGCAGTTCTTC.

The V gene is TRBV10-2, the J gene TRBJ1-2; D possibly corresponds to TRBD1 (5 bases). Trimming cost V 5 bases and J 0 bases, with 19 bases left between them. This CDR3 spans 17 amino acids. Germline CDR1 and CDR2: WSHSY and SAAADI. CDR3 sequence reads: CASSPLGRVEANYGYTF. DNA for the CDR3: TGCGCCAGCAGTCCCTTGGGCAGGGTAGAAGCTAACTATGGCTACACCTTC.

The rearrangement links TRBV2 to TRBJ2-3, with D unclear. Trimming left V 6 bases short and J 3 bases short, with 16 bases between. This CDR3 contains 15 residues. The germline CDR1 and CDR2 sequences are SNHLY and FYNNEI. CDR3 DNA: TGTGCCAGCAGCGGTTTGGCAACTACAACAGATACGCAGTATTTT. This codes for CASSGLATTTDTQYF.

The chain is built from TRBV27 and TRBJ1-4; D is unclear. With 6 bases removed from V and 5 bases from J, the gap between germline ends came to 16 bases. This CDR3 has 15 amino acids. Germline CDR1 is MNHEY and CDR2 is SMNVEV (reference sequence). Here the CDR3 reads CASSPTGDQNEKLFF. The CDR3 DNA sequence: TGTGCCAGCAGCCCCACGGGAGACCAGAATGAAAAACTGTTTTTT.

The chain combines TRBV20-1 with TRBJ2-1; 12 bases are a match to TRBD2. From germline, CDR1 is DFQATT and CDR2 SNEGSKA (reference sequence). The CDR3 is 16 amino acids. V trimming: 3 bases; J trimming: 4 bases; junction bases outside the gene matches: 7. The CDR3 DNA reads TGCAGTGCTAGTTTCACTAGCGGGGGGCCGTACAATGAGCAGTTCTTC. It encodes CSASFTSGGPYNEQFF.

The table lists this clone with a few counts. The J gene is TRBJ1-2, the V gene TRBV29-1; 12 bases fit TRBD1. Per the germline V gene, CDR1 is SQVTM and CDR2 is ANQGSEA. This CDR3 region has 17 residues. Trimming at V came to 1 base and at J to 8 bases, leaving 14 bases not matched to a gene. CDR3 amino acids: CSVEVRDRGRGLEGYTF. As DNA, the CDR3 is TGCAGCGTTGAAGTTAGGGACAGGGGGCGAGGGTTAGAAGGCTACACCTTC. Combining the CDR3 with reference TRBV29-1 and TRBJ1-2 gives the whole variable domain SAVISQKPSRDICQRGTSLTIQCQVDSQVTMMFWYRQQPGQSLTLIATANQGSEATYESGFVIDKFPISRPNLTFSTLTVSNMSPEDSSIYLCSVEVRDRGRGLEGYTFGSGTRLTVV.

The CDR3 nucleotides read TGTGCCAGCAGCCTTCCCTCTGCGTCGGGTGAGACCCAGTACTTC. Amino acid sequence: CASSLPSASGETQYF. The chain couples TRBV3-1 (or the pseudogene TRBV3-2) to TRBJ2-5; D gene uncertain. The V and J ends lost 4 bases and 5 bases respectively, with 17 bases between them. Germline V gene data show CDR1 as LGHDT and CDR2 as YNNKEL (reference sequence). This CDR3 is 15 amino acids long.

The chain's CDR3 is CASSLDPRVTGELFF. The CDR3 DNA reads TGTGCCAGCAGCTTAGATCCCCGAGTCACCGGGGAGCTGTTTTTT. The rearrangement joins TRBV7-8 to TRBJ2-2, with unresolved D. Germline V gene data show CDR1 as SGHVS and CDR2 as FQNEAQ. There are 15 residues in the CDR3. V lost 1 base and J lost 4, with 10 bases in between.

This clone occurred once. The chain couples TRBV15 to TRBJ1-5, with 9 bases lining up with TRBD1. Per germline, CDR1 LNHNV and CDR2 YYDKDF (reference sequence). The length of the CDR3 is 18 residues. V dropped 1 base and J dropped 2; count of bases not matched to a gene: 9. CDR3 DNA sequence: TGTGCCACCAGCAGAGGGACAGGGGACTTTGGGGGCAATCAGCCCCAGCATTTT. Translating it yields CATSRGTGDFGGNQPQHF.

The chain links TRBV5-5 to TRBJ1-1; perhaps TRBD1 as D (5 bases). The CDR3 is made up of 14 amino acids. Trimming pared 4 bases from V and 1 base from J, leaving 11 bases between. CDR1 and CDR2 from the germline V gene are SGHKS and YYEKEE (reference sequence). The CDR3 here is CASSLGRPNTEAFF. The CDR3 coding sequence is TGTGCCAGCAGCCTGGGACGGCCGAACACTGAAGCTTTCTTT.

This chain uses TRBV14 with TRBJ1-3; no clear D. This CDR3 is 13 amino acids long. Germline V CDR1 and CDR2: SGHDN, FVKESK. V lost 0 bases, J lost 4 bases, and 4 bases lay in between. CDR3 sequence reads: CASSQDVGNTIYF. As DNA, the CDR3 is TGTGCCAGCAGCCAAGATGTGGGAAACACCATATATTTT.

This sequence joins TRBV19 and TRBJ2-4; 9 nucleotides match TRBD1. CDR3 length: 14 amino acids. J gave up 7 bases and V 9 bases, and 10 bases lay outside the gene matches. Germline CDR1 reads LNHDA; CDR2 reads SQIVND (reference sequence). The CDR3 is CASKDRGGSNIQYF. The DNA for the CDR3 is TGTGCCAGCAAGGACAGGGGAGGCAGCAACATTCAGTACTTC.

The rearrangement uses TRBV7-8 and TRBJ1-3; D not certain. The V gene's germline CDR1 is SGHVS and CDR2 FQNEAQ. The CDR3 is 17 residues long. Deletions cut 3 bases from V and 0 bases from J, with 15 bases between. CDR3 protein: CASSFSGGMFSGNTIYF. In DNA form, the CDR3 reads TGTGCCAGCAGCTTTTCGGGAGGGATGTTCTCTGGAAACACCATATATTTT.

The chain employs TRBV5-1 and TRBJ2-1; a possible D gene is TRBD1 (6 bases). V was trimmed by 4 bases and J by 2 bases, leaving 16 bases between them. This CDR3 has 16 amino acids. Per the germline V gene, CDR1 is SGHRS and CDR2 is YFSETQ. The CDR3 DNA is TGCGCCAGCAGCACCTCCGGGACAACAGCCTACAATGAGCAGTTCTTC. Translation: CASSTSGTTAYNEQFF.

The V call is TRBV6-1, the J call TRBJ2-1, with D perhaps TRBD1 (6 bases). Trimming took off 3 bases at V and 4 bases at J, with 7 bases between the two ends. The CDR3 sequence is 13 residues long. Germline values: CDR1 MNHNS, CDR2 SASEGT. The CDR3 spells CASSDGQYNEQFF. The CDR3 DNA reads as TGTGCCAGCAGTGATGGACAGTACAATGAGCAGTTCTTC.

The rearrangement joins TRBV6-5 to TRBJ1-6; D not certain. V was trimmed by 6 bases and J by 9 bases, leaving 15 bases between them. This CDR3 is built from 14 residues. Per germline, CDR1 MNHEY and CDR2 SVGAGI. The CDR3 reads CASSSRNIGSPLHF. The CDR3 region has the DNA TGTGCCAGCAGCTCACGGAATATAGGTTCACCCCTCCACTTT.

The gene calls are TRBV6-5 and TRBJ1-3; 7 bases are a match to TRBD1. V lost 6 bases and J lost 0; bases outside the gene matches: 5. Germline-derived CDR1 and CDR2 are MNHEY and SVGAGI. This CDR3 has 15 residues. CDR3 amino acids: CASSPQGISGNTIYF. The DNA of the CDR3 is TGTGCCAGCAGCCCACAGGGGATCTCTGGAAACACCATATATTTT.

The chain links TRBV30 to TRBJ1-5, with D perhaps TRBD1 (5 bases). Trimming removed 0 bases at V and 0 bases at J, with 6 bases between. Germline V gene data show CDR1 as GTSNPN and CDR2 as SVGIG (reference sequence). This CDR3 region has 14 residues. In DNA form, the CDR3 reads TGTGCCTGGAGTGTACAGGTTAGCAATCAGCCCCAGCATTTT. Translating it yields CAWSVQVSNQPQHF.

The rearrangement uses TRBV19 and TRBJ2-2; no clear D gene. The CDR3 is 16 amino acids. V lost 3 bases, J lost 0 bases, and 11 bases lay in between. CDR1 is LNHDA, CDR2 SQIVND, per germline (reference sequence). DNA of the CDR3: TGTGCCAGTAGTATCAGAGCATCACCGAACACCGGGGAGCTGTTTTTT. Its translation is CASSIRASPNTGELFF.